The sequence of this T cell receptor (beta chain) was determined in a study of T cell responses to AZD1222 COVID-19 vaccine. Study observations and caveats: Close to half of all spike-specific TCRs reportedly target regions of the variants that are unmutated. The donor group comprised mostly white British people and more females; the analysis possibly underestimated clonal diversity.

Per the germline V gene, CDR1 is SGHNT and CDR2 is YYREEE (reference sequence). The CDR3 consists of 15 residues. Unmatched junction bases numbered 13, after V lost 4 bases and J lost 9 bases. A remark on this clone: Its antigen is as yet unknown.

Sequencing was performed with immunoSEQ multiplex PCR; in TCRdb, only in-frame clones are kept and a portion is missing. The data hold some 150,000 clones, with around 90% observed a single time. The TCR was taken from an adult in good health. This chain connects TRBV5-4 to TRBJ2-7; TRBD2 aligns across 10 bases. This sample comprised peripheral blood, obtained on day 0 of AZD1222 vaccination. The CDR3: CASSPSSGRSPGQYF. The CDR3 nucleotides read TGTGCCAGCAGCCCTTCTAGCGGGAGATCCCCCGGGCAGTACTTC.